This TCR beta chain stems from a study of blood T cell repertoires in COVID-19. The CDR3 runs 14 residues. Trimming pared 3 bases from V and 2 bases from J, leaving 11 bases between. Germline lookup yields CDR1 MDHEN and CDR2 SYDVKM. Assay used: immunoSEQ multiplex PCR; TCRdb lists only in-frame clones, some missing. Here the sample spans 52,000 or so clones, over 70% being singletons. The source of this sequence is a human donor in a cohort sampled during active COVID-19. The sequenced material came from peripheral blood. The J gene is TRBJ2-7, the V gene TRBV28; D ambiguous. CDR3 coding DNA: TGTGCCAGCAGTTTGGCCAATAACCCCTACGAGCAGTACTTC. Its protein product is CASSLANNPYEQYF. The full variable domain, rest sourced from reference TRBV28 and TRBJ2-7, is DVKVTQSSRYLVKRTGEKVFLECVQDMDHENMFWYRQDPGLGLRLIYFSYDVKMKEKGDIPEGYSVSREKKERFSLILESASTNQTSMYLCASSLANNPYEQYFGPGTRLTVT.